The rows below give T cell receptor beta chains drawn from one sample of a study of PD-1 blockade in classical Hodgkin lymphoma. TCRdb keeps only in-frame clones here, not all; method: immunoSEQ multiplex PCR. The table has approximately 23,000 clones, more than 85% seen once; the top ten hold about 0.41%. Sequencing input: CD4+ T cells from blood. The receptor source for this set is a human donor with classical Hodgkin lymphoma. The CDR3 runs from the conserved cysteine through the conserved F or W. A D gene is named only where the DNA matches it firmly. Some rows have no size entry. The others give once, few or many, or a class for an expanded clone.

D gene,J gene,V gene,clone size,CDR3 DNA,CDR3 protein
TRBD1,TRBJ1-2,TRBV7-6,NA,TGTGCCAGCAGCCTGGACAGGGGTAGAGGCTACACCTTC,CASSLDRGRGYTF
NA,TRBJ2-7,TRBV6-9,NA,TGTGCCAGTACCCAAGGGGGGGGATACTTCTACGAGCAGTACTTC,CASTQGGGYFYEQYF
NA,TRBJ1-3,TRBV6-5,NA,TGTGCCAGCAGTTACAAGGGCAGGGCTGGAAACACCATATATTTT,CASSYKGRAGNTIYF
NA,TRBJ2-7,TRBV7-6,NA,TGTGCCAGCAGCTTAGACCTAGGGAATGAGCAGTACTTC,CASSLDLGNEQYF
NA,TRBJ1-2,TRBV7-9,NA,TGTGCCAGCAGCTTATCCGGGGAAGGAGGCTACACCTTC,CASSLSGEGGYTF
NA,TRBJ1-2,TRBV2,NA,TGTGCCAGCAGTGTCGGGACGGGCGGCTACACCTTC,CASSVGTGGYTF
TRBD1,TRBJ2-4,TRBV6-5,NA,TGTGCCACCACCTACGGAGGGACAGGAAAAAACATTCAGTACTTC,CATTYGGTGKNIQYF
NA,TRBJ2-5,TRBV5-1,NA,TGCGCCAGCAGCTTTGGACTGAACCAAGAGACCCAGTACTTC,CASSFGLNQETQYF
NA,TRBJ2-5,TRBV7-2,NA,TGTGCCAGCAGCCGGGACCCTCAAGGGACCCAGTACTTC,CASSRDPQGTQYF
NA,TRBJ1-3,TRBV5-6,NA,TGTGCCAGCAGCTTGGTGATTGGATCTGGAAACACCATATATTTT,CASSLVIGSGNTIYF
NA,TRBJ1-1,TRBV2,NA,TGTGCCAACGTGGAATCAGGCACTGAAGCTTTCTTT,CANVESGTEAFF
NA,TRBJ1-2,TRBV5-1,NA,TGCGCCAGCAAGACCCTCTGGACAGATGGCTACACCTTC,CASKTLWTDGYTF
TRBD1,TRBJ1-1,TRBV2,NA,TGTGCCATCGGACAGGGGCCTTCGTCTAGTGCTGAAGCTTTCTTT,CAIGQGPSSSAEAFF
TRBD2,TRBJ2-2,TRBV2,NA,TGTGCCAGCACCTGGGCGGTGGGGCGGGAGGACACCGGGGAGCTGTTTTTT,CASTWAVGREDTGELFF
NA,TRBJ2-1,TRBV6-5,NA,TGTGCCAGCAGTTGGTTGAATGAGCAGTTCTTC,CASSWLNEQFF
TRBD1,TRBJ1-1,TRBV7-3,NA,TGTGCCAGCAGACGACCGGGACAGTTGAACACTGAAGCTTTCTTT,CASRRPGQLNTEAFF
TRBD2,TRBJ2-7,TRBV28,NA,TGTGCCAGCAGTTATACCGGGACTAGCGGGAGAGGGGGGAACTACGAGCAGTACTTC,CASSYTGTSGRGGNYEQYF
NA,TRBJ2-7,TRBV6-6,NA,TGTGCCAGCAGTTACTCGATATACGAGCAGTACTTC,CASSYSIYEQYF
TRBD1,TRBJ2-7,TRBV5-6,NA,TGTGCCAGCAGCCCAAGACGGACAGGGGCGTACGAGCAGTACTTC,CASSPRRTGAYEQYF
NA,TRBJ1-1,TRBV6-5,NA,TGTGCCAGCAGTCGAATACGTGGTGACACTGAAGCTTTCTTT,CASSRIRGDTEAFF
NA,TRBJ1-2,TRBV6-6,NA,TGTGCCAGCAAAGACGGAACCCCCTCTTCTAACTATGGCTACACCTTC,CASKDGTPSSNYGYTF
NA,TRBJ1-2,TRBV6-5,NA,TGTGCCAGCAGCCGGGGACCCCACGCCAACTATGGCTACACCTTC,CASSRGPHANYGYTF
NA,TRBJ1-2,TRBV10-3,NA,TGTGCCATCAGTCCCTTGGATGGGGCCGGCTACACCTTC,CAISPLDGAGYTF
NA,TRBJ1-6,TRBV5-1,NA,TGCGCCAGCAGTAGGGGTGATAATTCACCCCTCCACTTT,CASSRGDNSPLHF
TRBD2,TRBJ2-5,TRBV4-3,NA,TGCGCCAGCAGCCAAGCGCCATGGGGGGGAGAGACCCAGTACTTC,CASSQAPWGGETQYF
TRBD1,TRBJ1-2,TRBV19,NA,TGTGCCAGTAGTTATGGACAGGGTGATGGCTACACCTTC,CASSYGQGDGYTF
NA,TRBJ1-1,TRBV29-1,once,TGCAGCGTTCTCCTTTTTGCGGGGGTCACTGAAGCTTTCTTT,CSVLLFAGVTEAFF
NA,TRBJ1-4,TRBV25-1,NA,TGTGCCAGCAGTGACCCTGGTTGGGGGGACCCCGAAAAACTGTTTTTT,CASSDPGWGDPEKLFF
NA,TRBJ2-6,TRBV4-1,NA,TGCGCCAGCAGCCAAGACGGAGTGAGGGGTGGGGCCAACGTCCTGACTTTC,CASSQDGVRGGANVLTF